These T cell receptor beta chains were read from a single sample in a study of vaccination and CD4 T cells after COVID-19. These receptors have no identified antigens. Each CDR3 protein is one row after TCRdb ran MiXCR on the PCR reads. The profile shows around 25,000 distinct CDR3 sequences, about 46% of them singletons. The material sequenced was CD4+ T cells from blood, cultured in vitro. These receptors originate from a human donor who had recovered from COVID-19. Each CDR3 is given without its conserved first and last residue. The order of the fields is CDR3 length, V gene, D gene, clone size, CDR3 protein. D genes are given only for firm matches. Rows give clone size only sometimes, using once, few, many, or a class for an expanded clone.

CDR3 length: 10; V gene: TRBV24-1; D gene: TRBD1; clone size: few; CDR3 protein: ATEKTGGEQY
CDR3 length: 13; V gene: TRBV7-2; D gene: -; clone size: few; CDR3 protein: ASSSLGLTAIEQF
CDR3 length: 13; V gene: TRBV25-1; D gene: TRBD1; clone size: once; CDR3 protein: ASSDSGTGSYGYT
CDR3 length: 14; V gene: TRBV7-8; D gene: -; clone size: few; CDR3 protein: ASSLGPSGSSYEQY
CDR3 length: 18; V gene: TRBV11-2; D gene: TRBD1; clone size: -; CDR3 protein: ASSDYAGTGGRSGANVLT
CDR3 length: 11; V gene: TRBV6-4; D gene: -; clone size: few; CDR3 protein: ASSDSGTGELF
CDR3 length: 12; V gene: TRBV6-5; D gene: TRBD2; clone size: -; CDR3 protein: ASSYGGRTDTQY
CDR3 length: 12; V gene: TRBV28; D gene: -; clone size: few; CDR3 protein: ASSGPGTTYGYT
CDR3 length: 11; V gene: TRBV20-1; D gene: -; clone size: -; CDR3 protein: SASLGRDYGYT
CDR3 length: 15; V gene: TRBV28; D gene: TRBD1; clone size: -; CDR3 protein: ASSYPGQGSGNQPQH
CDR3 length: 14; V gene: TRBV7-3; D gene: -; clone size: few; CDR3 protein: ASSPNWGGGRHEQF
CDR3 length: 9; V gene: TRBV6-1; D gene: -; clone size: -; CDR3 protein: ASSAPGELF
CDR3 length: 13; V gene: TRBV20-1; D gene: -; clone size: -; CDR3 protein: SATPRDSSSYEQY
CDR3 length: 12; V gene: TRBV18; D gene: TRBD2; clone size: -; CDR3 protein: ASSPASGSYEQY
CDR3 length: 13; V gene: TRBV24-1; D gene: -; clone size: -; CDR3 protein: ATSDRGQFQETQY
CDR3 length: 13; V gene: TRBV10-3; D gene: -; clone size: -; CDR3 protein: AISGEALDTGELF
CDR3 length: 13; V gene: TRBV27; D gene: -; clone size: few; CDR3 protein: ASSRQVIAYSPLH
CDR3 length: 11; V gene: TRBV27; D gene: -; clone size: -; CDR3 protein: ASSTLREGGYT
CDR3 length: 12; V gene: TRBV5-4; D gene: -; clone size: -; CDR3 protein: ASRWGGAGNEQF
CDR3 length: 15; V gene: TRBV6-5; D gene: TRBD1; clone size: -; CDR3 protein: ASSYGNRGVLLAPLH
CDR3 length: 12; V gene: TRBV28; D gene: -; clone size: -; CDR3 protein: ASSHLQGRETQY
CDR3 length: 14; V gene: TRBV20-1; D gene: -; clone size: -; CDR3 protein: SARDNPKQGITEAF
CDR3 length: 12; V gene: TRBV5-6; D gene: -; clone size: -; CDR3 protein: ASSDLTGGETQY
CDR3 length: 11; V gene: TRBV15; D gene: TRBD1; clone size: few; CDR3 protein: ATRIPGRGSYT
CDR3 length: 9; V gene: TRBV27; D gene: -; clone size: -; CDR3 protein: ASGRRDEQF
CDR3 length: 12; V gene: TRBV7-3; D gene: -; clone size: -; CDR3 protein: ASSGGKNTGELF
CDR3 length: 17; V gene: TRBV27; D gene: TRBD1; clone size: few; CDR3 protein: ASSLKLDRGSSGANVLT
CDR3 length: 17; V gene: TRBV28; D gene: -; clone size: -; CDR3 protein: ASTLSTGLGRGLGEKLF
CDR3 length: 13; V gene: TRBV6-5; D gene: TRBD1; clone size: few; CDR3 protein: ASSYSGQGGQPQH
CDR3 length: 15; V gene: TRBV10-3; D gene: TRBD1; clone size: -; CDR3 protein: AISDDRGLASNQPQH
CDR3 length: 14; V gene: TRBV18; D gene: -; clone size: -; CDR3 protein: ASSPPGVVGATEAF
CDR3 length: 12; V gene: TRBV10-3; D gene: TRBD1; clone size: few; CDR3 protein: AINLGQGAAGYT
CDR3 length: 13; V gene: TRBV19; D gene: TRBD1; clone size: -; CDR3 protein: ASSKDRGLDQPQH
CDR3 length: 10; V gene: TRBV7-3; D gene: -; clone size: few; CDR3 protein: ASSLTLGEQF
CDR3 length: 11; V gene: TRBV20-1; D gene: TRBD1; clone size: few; CDR3 protein: RARQGANSPLH
CDR3 length: 11; V gene: TRBV7-2; D gene: -; clone size: -; CDR3 protein: ASSLSSGLEAF
CDR3 length: 11; V gene: TRBV7-2; D gene: TRBD1; clone size: -; CDR3 protein: ASSGQGGDTQY
CDR3 length: 11; V gene: TRBV2; D gene: -; clone size: -; CDR3 protein: ASSAGVRTEAF
CDR3 length: 12; V gene: TRBV2; D gene: -; clone size: -; CDR3 protein: ASKLDSTQETQY
CDR3 length: 12; V gene: TRBV27; D gene: -; clone size: -; CDR3 protein: ASSLTWDGYGYT
CDR3 length: 13; V gene: TRBV4-1; D gene: -; clone size: -; CDR3 protein: ASSQDGTITDTQY
CDR3 length: 12; V gene: TRBV21-1; D gene: -; clone size: -; CDR3 protein: ASSKDRGGYEQY
CDR3 length: 11; V gene: TRBV15; D gene: -; clone size: -; CDR3 protein: ATSRGEGLEQY
CDR3 length: 14; V gene: TRBV28; D gene: TRBD1; clone size: -; CDR3 protein: ASSLDGQALNTEAF
CDR3 length: 13; V gene: TRBV5-1; D gene: TRBD2; clone size: -; CDR3 protein: ASSLTSGGYNEQF
CDR3 length: 14; V gene: TRBV5-4; D gene: TRBD1; clone size: -; CDR3 protein: ASSPPSGQGAGEQY
CDR3 length: 13; V gene: TRBV28; D gene: TRBD1; clone size: -; CDR3 protein: ASSLLGRGLEEQF
CDR3 length: 13; V gene: TRBV20-1; D gene: -; clone size: few; CDR3 protein: SARDSGSATGELF
CDR3 length: 15; V gene: TRBV19; D gene: -; clone size: -; CDR3 protein: ASSLLTSLSSYNEQF
CDR3 length: 14; V gene: TRBV21-1; D gene: -; clone size: -; CDR3 protein: ASSKGAEDTNQPQH
CDR3 length: 14; V gene: TRBV7-2; D gene: TRBD1; clone size: few; CDR3 protein: ASSPDRLLSTDTQY
CDR3 length: 14; V gene: TRBV7-3; D gene: TRBD1; clone size: once; CDR3 protein: ASSLQDRGHTGELF
CDR3 length: 12; V gene: TRBV28; D gene: -; clone size: -; CDR3 protein: ASRSGAGGDTQY
CDR3 length: 10; V gene: TRBV6-5; D gene: -; clone size: -; CDR3 protein: ASSYRGSEAF
CDR3 length: 13; V gene: TRBV20-1; D gene: -; clone size: -; CDR3 protein: SATPGPYGPYEQY
CDR3 length: 10; V gene: TRBV7-9; D gene: -; clone size: few; CDR3 protein: ASSLHGETQY
CDR3 length: 11; V gene: TRBV7-8; D gene: TRBD1; clone size: medium-sized; CDR3 protein: ASGPGQPDYGI
CDR3 length: 13; V gene: TRBV6-5; D gene: -; clone size: -; CDR3 protein: ASSFTPGPSYEQY
CDR3 length: 13; V gene: TRBV9; D gene: -; clone size: -; CDR3 protein: ASSVGGSQGQGQY